The T cell receptor beta chain described here comes from a study of blood T cell repertoires in COVID-19 (dated by TCRdb to the early 2020s). General notes on the study: The collaborator samples originated in the United States, Italy and Spain and spanned the acute and convalescent phases of COVID-19. The material from the prospective study consisted of cDNA or gDNA derived from T cells, B-cell-depleted T cells, or PBMCs. Subjects who had been exposed to COVID-19, were actively infected with it, or had recovered from it provided the deeply sampled blood TCRbeta repertoires that made up the dataset. The repertoires were released in a freely available public database intended as a resource for research on the immune response to SARS-CoV-2. The samples were drawn from the first 160 participants of the ongoing ImmuneRACE study and from roughly 1,300 subjects provided by 6 global collaborators. A de-identified subject ID, COVID-19 status, age in years and sex were almost always included in the sample metadata. Where available, HLA class I and class II types were taken from metadata supplied by the sample provider and were not determined by assay-based typing.

In regard to this clone: Its antigen has not been determined. No much larger clone is present one base from it, and per-base qualities are unavailable.

Whole blood was collected in K2EDTA tubes by collaborating institutions according to the institutions' own protocols. For TCRbeta analysis, collaborators shipped samples in one of three forms: frozen whole blood, isolated PBMCs, or DNA extracted from either of those sample types. General conclusions and limits of the study: The amount of clinical and demographic metadata varied by source and participant and was provided uncurated.

TCRbeta CDR3 regions were amplified from genomic DNA using the immunoSEQ Assay, a bias-controlled multiplex PCR. The study's processing was this. Within the assay, amplification of reference gene primers was used to estimate how many nucleated cells each sample contained. To quantify the absolute abundance of each unique TCRbeta CDR3 rearrangement, sequence reads were collapsed and filtered. Productive Simpson clonality was computed per sample as the square root of Simpson's diversity index over productive rearrangements. TCRdb holds this immuneACCESS table with in-frame rearrangements only. Some clones are missing; in checked studies, unresolved V genes explain under half, and the rest has no known cause. That table furnishes V, J and clone size, whereas the DNA furnished D and trimming. The sample data list tens of thousands of clones, and 86% of these were observed just once. More than 3.5% of the sample belongs to the ten largest clones.

The sample was peripheral blood. The clonotype originates from a man over 45 with acute or convalescent COVID-19.

The CDR3 in this case is CASSLTGQPQHF. The DNA sequence reads TGTGCCAGCAGCTTGACGGGGCAGCCCCAGCATTTT. The chain employs TRBV5-4 and TRBJ1-5; no D gene call is confident. V is reduced by 1 base and J by 7 bases, leaving a spacing of 6 bases between them. From the cysteine through the phenylalanine, the CDR3 covers 12 amino acids. Only the CDR3 DNA stays, 36 bases, in frame from base 1. Reading the germline V gene (reference sequence) gives CDR1 SGHNT and CDR2 YYREEE.